This T cell receptor (beta chain) derives from a study of Graves' ophthalmopathy and Graves' hyperthyroidism. Study results and limitations: Blood also held most thyroid clonotypes expanded above 0.001 frequency. The model's prediction of ophthalmopathy progression had 65% to 71% sensitivity and around 77% specificity.

The CDR3 runs 15 residues. Germline V gives CDR1 WSHSY, CDR2 SAAADI. With 2 bases removed from V and 0 bases from J, the gap between germline ends came to 8 bases. The authors amplified TCR beta CDR3 regions, and they did so from RNA transcripts for repertoire sequencing. First-round RT-PCR used HTBI primers; second-round multiplex PCR followed. TCRdb processed the multiplex PCR reads anew with MiXCR; each CDR3 protein has one entry. Counted here are over 650,000 distinct CDR3 sequences, over 40% occurring once; the ten biggest clones make up 2.5% to 3.5%. At least ten counts were recorded for this clonotype. The antigen is undetermined.

This TCR was sampled from an adult man with Graves' ophthalmopathy. This sequence joins TRBV10-2 and TRBJ1-3, with unresolved D. The sample taken for sequencing was peripheral blood. Here the CDR3 reads CASSEVFSSGNTIYF. The CDR3 nucleotides read TGCGCCAGCAGTGAGGTGTTTAGCTCTGGAAACACCATATATTTT.